A single sample gave rise to the 17 T cell receptor beta chains below, sequenced in a study of PD-1 blockade in classical Hodgkin lymphoma. Every one of the patients relapsed after autologous stem cell transplantation (brentuximab vedotin exposure was variable). Researchers pulled CD8+ T cells out of thawed PBMCs using magnetic negative selection. The protocol was immunoSEQ multiplex PCR, while the TCRdb copy is restricted to in-frame clones and leaves out a portion. The sample lists 7,500 to 8,500 clones, around 83% seen once, with approximately 22% in the top ten. The sample here was CD8+ T cells from blood, taken at baseline. Receptors were obtained from a human donor with classical Hodgkin lymphoma.

The V and J genes are TRBV28 and TRBJ2-7; D not resolved. V was pared by 5 bases and J by 4 bases, with 15 bases between. The CDR3 loop spans 14 amino acids. Germline CDR1 is MDHEN and CDR2 is SYDVKM. CDR3 loop: CASSRGGPRYEQYF. The DNA of the CDR3 is TGTGCCAGCAGTCGTGGTGGGCCACGGTACGAGCAGTACTTC.

The chain joins TRBV4-2 to TRBJ1-6; D uncertain. Germline values: CDR1 LGHNA, CDR2 YNFKEQ. This CDR3 region has 16 residues. With 0 bases removed from V and 8 bases from J, the gap between germline ends came to 14 bases. CDR3 protein: CASSQDLGSSDSPLHF. The DNA for the CDR3 is TGTGCCAGCAGCCAAGACTTGGGGTCCTCGGATTCACCCCTCCACTTT.

This chain connects TRBV27 to TRBJ2-7, with D perhaps matching TRBD2 (6 bases). Trimming left V 3 bases short and J 2 bases short, with 26 bases between. Germline V CDR1 and CDR2: MNHEY, SMNVEV (reference sequence). This CDR3 spans 19 amino acids. CDR3 region: CASSFFRGCEKTQTYEQYF. In nucleotides, the CDR3 is TGTGCCAGCAGTTTCTTCCGGGGGTGCGAGAAAACCCAAACCTACGAGCAGTACTTC.

The CDR3 DNA reads TGTGCCAGCAGTTTGGGAACAGGGGGCGTCTTCAATGAGCAGTTCTTC. Its translation is CASSLGTGGVFNEQFF. The chain combines TRBV27 with TRBJ2-1, with 9 bases identical to TRBD1. Trimming took 3 bases from V and 6 from J; bases not matched to a gene: 9. The CDR3 is 16 residues long. Per germline, CDR1 MNHEY and CDR2 SMNVEV (reference sequence).

The chain is built from TRBV7-9 and TRBJ1-3; D might be TRBD1 (5 bases). In germline, CDR1 is SEHNR, CDR2 FQNEAQ (reference sequence). There are 15 residues in the CDR3. Trimming took off 5 bases at V and 4 bases at J, with 15 bases between the two ends. CDR3 nucleotide sequence: TGTGCCAGCAGCCTCGTTTCAGGGTCCGGAAACACCATATATTTT. Its protein product is CASSLVSGSGNTIYF.

This chain joins TRBV9 and TRBJ2-1; the match to TRBD2 covers 7 bases. The CDR3 consists of 16 residues. Germline CDR1 is SGDLS and CDR2 is YYNGEE. V lost 1 base, J lost 0 bases, and 4 bases stayed unmatched. Written as DNA, the CDR3 is TGTGCCAGCAGCGTAATGGCGGGGGACTCCTACAATGAGCAGTTCTTC. Its translation: CASSVMAGDSYNEQFF.

This chain connects TRBV2 to TRBJ1-6; 8 bases are shared with TRBD1. Trimming at V came to 8 bases and at J to 0 bases, leaving 9 bases not matched to a gene. CDR1 and CDR2 from the germline V gene are SNHLY and FYNNEI. The CDR3 loop spans 17 amino acids. The chain's CDR3 is CASLGDRSSSYNSPLHF. The CDR3 nucleotides are TGTGCCAGCCTGGGGGACAGGTCCAGCTCCTATAATTCACCCCTCCACTTT.

The rearrangement links TRBV11-2 to TRBJ2-7, with TRBD1 matching over 10 bases. CDR1 is SGHAT and CDR2 is FQNNGV in the germline V gene. J gave up 3 bases and V 1 base, and 6 bases lay outside the gene matches. The length of the CDR3 is 16 residues. The CDR3, as DNA: TGTGCCAGCAGCTTAGTGGGGACAGGGGTCGGCTACGAGCAGTACTTC. Protein product: CASSLVGTGVGYEQYF.

J is TRBJ2-4 and V is TRBV27; D might be TRBD1 (5 bases). V lost 8 bases, J lost 2 bases, and 13 bases lay in between. Germline V gene sequence: CDR1 MNHEY, CDR2 SMNVEV (reference sequence). CDR3 size: 14 residues. CDR3 amino acids: CASPRSGPKNIQYF. The CDR3 nucleotides are TGTGCCAGCCCCCGATCAGGGCCCAAAAACATTCAGTACTTC.

The V gene is TRBV29-1, the J gene TRBJ2-1, with a possible D match to TRBD2 (6 bases). In germline, CDR1 is SQVTM, CDR2 ANQGSEA. With 4 bases removed from V and 0 bases from J, the gap between germline ends came to 13 bases. The length of the CDR3 is 15 residues. CDR3 sequence (DNA): TGCAGCGTTGGTAGCGGACTTAGCTCCTACAATGAGCAGTTCTTC. It is translated as CSVGSGLSSYNEQFF.

V is TRBV5-1 and J is TRBJ1-5, with TRBD1 as a possible D gene (5 bases). V was clipped by 0 bases and J by 9 bases, with 10 bases between them. The CDR3 runs 13 residues. Germline-derived CDR1 and CDR2 are SGHRS and YFSETQ. CDR3 region: CASSLEGTGPQHF. CDR3 coding DNA: TGCGCCAGCAGCTTGGAGGGGACGGGGCCCCAGCATTTT.

The chain has TRBV7-6 and TRBJ2-7, with TRBD1 identical over 9 bases. The CDR3 has 15 residues. Germline CDR1 is SGHVS and CDR2 is FNYEAQ. V gave up 4 bases and J gave up 6 bases; unmatched junction bases: 10. In DNA, the CDR3 is TGTGCCAGCAGCTCTCGGGACAGGGTAGGGTTCGAGCAGTACTTC. Translation: CASSSRDRVGFEQYF.

The chain links TRBV5-1 to TRBJ1-1; perhaps TRBD1 as D (6 bases). Per germline, CDR1 SGHRS and CDR2 YFSETQ. V was clipped by 4 bases and J by 4 bases, with 14 bases between them. The CDR3 consists of 14 residues. The CDR3 coding sequence is TGCGCCAGCAGCCTTAGACAGGACGGCACTGAAGCTTTCTTT. This gives the protein CASSLRQDGTEAFF.

The gene calls are TRBV25-1 and TRBJ2-7; D is undetermined. The CDR3 has 12 amino acids. The germline V gene has CDR1 MGHDK and CDR2 SYGVNS. V was shortened by 4 bases and J by 2 bases, with 6 bases between the two germline ends. The CDR3 protein is CASSADTYEQYF. The CDR3 region has the DNA TGTGCCAGCAGTGCGGATACCTACGAGCAGTACTTC.

This rearrangement joins TRBV7-2 to TRBJ2-7; tentatively, D is TRBD2 (5 bases). V dropped 3 bases and J dropped 1 base, with 16 bases sitting between them. This CDR3 contains 16 residues. Germline lookup yields CDR1 SGHTA and CDR2 FQGNSA. The CDR3 DNA follows: TGTGCCAGCAGCTTCCTCGAGGGCATCGGGTCCTACGAGCAGTACTTC. Amino acid sequence: CASSFLEGIGSYEQYF.

This chain links TRBV2 with TRBJ2-7, with D maybe TRBD1 (7 bases). The CDR3 is 12 residues long. V lost 7 bases and J lost 7, with 14 bases in between. Germline V CDR1 and CDR2: SNHLY, FYNNEI. This CDR3 reads CASTDRAGEQYF. In DNA form, the CDR3 reads TGTGCCAGCACAGACAGGGCGGGGGAGCAGTACTTC.

This clone was counted a single time. The rearrangement joins TRBV13 to TRBJ2-7; D not certain. The CDR3 is 11 amino acids. V was pared by 5 bases and J by 3 bases, with 5 bases between. Germline CDR1 PRHDT, CDR2 FYEKMQ (reference sequence). The CDR3 loop is CASSDRYEQYF. CDR3 nucleotide sequence: TGTGCCAGCAGCGACCGCTACGAGCAGTACTTC.